This T cell receptor beta chain was identified during a study of lymphopenia after photon versus proton radiotherapy. Findings of the study overall: Post-nadir TCR diversity decline inversely tracked overall survival among those who died. Photon-treated patients lost naive T cells and TCR diversity; proton-treated stayed stable.

Regarding this clone: Its antigen remains unidentified.

Sequencing used immunoSEQ multiplex PCR; TCRdb keeps in-frame clones, though not all of them. The sample includes about 60,000 clones, about 88% of them seen just once. The specimen was peripheral blood, collected from a patient treated with proton-based radiotherapy. The sequence came from a man aged 55 to 69 with pancreatic cancer.

The chain's CDR3 is CASSQDNRGLGPNSVKQFF. CDR3 bases: TGTGCCAGCAGCCAAGATAACAGGGGGCTCGGGCCGAACTCAGTGAAGCAGTTCTTC. The chain couples TRBV4-2 to TRBJ2-1, with 9 bases that match TRBD1. The CDR3 covers 19 residues. V lost 0 bases, J lost 11 bases, and 20 bases stayed unmatched. Germline V gene lookup returns CDR1 LGHNA and CDR2 YNFKEQ.